The 17 T cell receptor beta chains reported below all come from one sample, sequenced in a study of T-cell memory formation after mild COVID-19. Using its own MiXCR run on the 5' RACE reads, TCRdb lists one record per CDR3 protein. The repertoire holds 450,000 to 700,000 distinct CDR3 sequences, with more than 15% as singletons. Sequencing used PBMCs or a T cell subset sorted from them (not recorded which). These receptors all come from an adult woman who had mild COVID-19 (a few samples of this study predate the infection). Cell type and time point are not known.

This clonotype was seen at least ten times. The chain has TRBV12-3 or TRBV12-4 and TRBJ2-7, with TRBD1 identical over 9 bases. The V segment lost 3 bases and the J segment 4 bases; nucleotides outside the gene matches: 10. The CDR3 has 16 residues. The CDR3, as DNA: TGTGCCAGCAGTTTTCGAGGTGGACAGGGGACGTACGAGCAGTACTTC. Its translation: CASSFRGGQGTYEQYF.

The V and J genes are TRBV14 and TRBJ2-1, with 8 bases fitting TRBD1. Looked up from germline, CDR1 is SGHDN and CDR2 is FVKESK. Trimming cost V 4 bases and J 3 bases; bases outside gene matches: 8. There are 16 residues in the CDR3. The DNA for the CDR3 is TGTGCCAGCAGCCCGAGGACAGGGAGAGACTACAATGAGCAGTTCTTC. Translated, it gives CASSPRTGRDYNEQFF.

This clonotype appeared a few times. The chain is built from TRBV11-2 and TRBJ2-2; D is uncertain. The V end was cut by 0 bases, the J end by 3 bases, with 14 bases between. The CDR3 covers 17 residues. Germline V gene data show CDR1 as SGHAT and CDR2 as FQNNGV. The CDR3 nucleotides read TGTGCCAGCAGCTTAGATCGGTTTGCTCCTTACACCGGGGAGCTGTTTTTT. Translated, it gives CASSLDRFAPYTGELFF. The variable domain in full, completed from reference TRBV11-2 and TRBJ2-2, reads EAGVAQSPRYKIIEKRQSVAFWCNPISGHATLYWYQQILGQGPKLLIQFQNNGVVDDSQLPKDRFSAERLKGVDSTLKIQPAKLEDSAVYLCASSLDRFAPYTGELFFGEGSRLTVL.

This clonotype has just a few counts. CDR3 sequence: CASSVVASGSRTGELFF. The CDR3 nucleotides read TGTGCCAGCAGCGTAGTGGCTAGCGGGAGTCGGACCGGGGAGCTGTTTTTT. This chain uses TRBV9 with TRBJ2-2, with 10 bases aligning to TRBD2. The CDR3 runs to 17 residues. CDR1 SGDLS and CDR2 YYNGEE come from the germline V gene. The V and J ends lost 0 bases and 5 bases, in that order; junction bases with no gene match: 7. Using reference TRBV9 and TRBJ2-2 for the parts outside the CDR3, the full variable domain is DSGVTQTPKHLITATGQRVTLRCSPRSGDLSVYWYQQSLDQGLQFLIQYYNGEERAKGNILERFSAQQFPDLHSELNLSSLELGDSALYFCASSVVASGSRTGELFFGEGSRLTVL.

This clonotype was observed many times. The V call is TRBV4-1, the J call TRBJ2-7, with TRBD2 matching 10 bases. V trimming: 4 bases; J trimming: 3 bases; junction bases outside the gene matches: 12. This CDR3 is 17 amino acids long. Germline CDR1 reads MGHRA; CDR2 reads YSYEKL. This chain's CDR3 is CASSPDPLAGGFYEQYF. The DNA of the CDR3 is TGCGCCAGCAGCCCAGATCCCTTAGCGGGGGGATTCTACGAGCAGTACTTC.

The sample holds a few counts of this clonotype. This chain links TRBV12-3 or TRBV12-4 with TRBJ1-2, with 8 bases that match TRBD1. The J segment lost 4 bases and the V segment lost 6 bases, leaving 4 bases of the junction unmatched. The CDR3 contains 13 residues. CDR3 amino acids: CASSRGQAYGYTF. In DNA, the CDR3 is TGTGCCAGCAGCAGGGGACAGGCCTATGGCTACACCTTC.

The chain links TRBV4-3 to TRBJ2-3; D might be TRBD2 (5 bases). V was clipped by 1 base and J by 2 bases, with 10 bases between them. The germline CDR1 and CDR2 sequences are LGHNA and YSLEER. This CDR3 region has 15 residues. In DNA, the CDR3 is TGCGCCAGCAGCCAAGTTTACCGGGACACAGATACGCAGTATTTT. It specifies CASSQVYRDTDTQYF.

This clonotype came up many times. The V call is TRBV7-2, the J call TRBJ1-3, with D perhaps matching TRBD1 (6 bases). Looked up from germline, CDR1 is SGHTA and CDR2 is FQGNSA. The CDR3 covers 17 residues. Deletions cut 5 bases from V and 4 bases from J, with 21 bases between. The CDR3 is CASSPGPGRGTGNTIYF. CDR3 sequence (DNA): TGTGCCAGCAGCCCCGGACCGGGCAGGGGAACAGGAAACACCATATATTTT.

This clonotype has just a few counts. The chain links TRBV12-3 or TRBV12-4 to TRBJ1-3; no reliable D call. With 10 bases removed from V and 0 bases from J, the gap between germline ends came to 13 bases. The CDR3 consists of 14 residues. This CDR3 is CATHGVHSGNTIYF. Here the CDR3 DNA reads TGTGCCACCCACGGCGTGCACTCTGGAAACACCATATATTTT.

V usage is TRBV5-1 and J usage is TRBJ2-1; D not certain. Looked up from germline, CDR1 is SGHRS and CDR2 is YFSETQ. CDR3 length: 15 residues. V was cut by 0 bases and J by 7 bases, with 14 bases left in between. CDR3 protein: CASSLEDRSLNEQFF. The CDR3 DNA is TGCGCCAGCAGCTTGGAGGATAGGAGTTTGAATGAGCAGTTCTTC.

V gene TRBV29-1 combines with J gene TRBJ2-1, with D perhaps matching TRBD1 (6 bases). CDR3 length: 14 residues. CDR1 SQVTM and CDR2 ANQGSEA come from the germline V gene. V was clipped by 4 bases and J by 6 bases, with 16 bases between them. The CDR3 reads CSVVLWVGGNEQFF. The CDR3 bases are TGCAGCGTTGTTCTCTGGGTAGGGGGCAATGAGCAGTTCTTC.

The rearrangement uses TRBV6-1 and TRBJ1-5, with D hard to call. V was shortened by 6 bases and J by 4 bases, with 4 bases between the two germline ends. The CDR3 is 11 residues long. The germline CDR1 and CDR2 sequences are MNHNS and SASEGT. In DNA, the CDR3 is TGTGCCAGCAGCCTGAATCAGCCCCAGCATTTT. It translates to CASSLNQPQHF.

This clonotype has at least ten counts. This chain joins TRBV18 and TRBJ1-5; maybe TRBD1 (6 bases). CDR1 is KGHSH, CDR2 LQKENI, per germline. The CDR3 spans 15 residues. Trimming removed 2 bases at V and 9 bases at J, with 17 bases between. The CDR3 DNA follows: TGTGCCAGCTCACCAGGAACAGGGTTCCCCTGGCCCCAGCATTTT. Translated, it gives CASSPGTGFPWPQHF.

This clonotype was observed a handful of times. The rearrangement joins TRBV5-6 to TRBJ2-2; D gene uncertain. V dropped 4 bases and J dropped 0 bases, with 10 bases sitting between them. Germline V lookup: CDR1 SGHDT, CDR2 YYEEEE. The CDR3 length is 15 residues. CDR3 in DNA: TGTGCCAGCAGCACGGACGCTCCGAACACCGGGGAGCTGTTTTTT. It yields the protein CASSTDAPNTGELFF.

This clonotype was recorded a few times. V is TRBV20-1 and J is TRBJ2-3; 11 positions agree with TRBD2. Germline-derived CDR1 and CDR2 are DFQATT and SNEGSKA (reference sequence). V gave up 1 base and J gave up 2 bases; unmatched junction bases: 8. The CDR3 sequence is 17 residues long. The CDR3 coding sequence is TGCAGTGCTAGAGTGACTAGCGGGGCCCCCCCCACAGATACGCAGTATTTT. Its translation is CSARVTSGAPPTDTQYF.

As DNA, the CDR3 is TGTGCCACCAGTGACCCCCCAGGGACGCAAAACTCTGGGGCCAACGTCCTGACTTTC. This encodes CATSDPPGTQNSGANVLTF. This rearrangement joins TRBV24-1 to TRBJ2-6, with D perhaps assigned TRBD1 or TRBD2 (5 bases each). V gave up 4 bases and J gave up 0 bases, with 18 bases separating them. The CDR3 covers 19 residues. CDR1 KGHDR and CDR2 SFDVKD come from the germline V gene.

This clonotype has a count of ten or more. As DNA, the CDR3 is TGTGCCAGCAGTTCACATTCCCGGGGAGTCAACAATGAGCAGTTCTTC. This gives the protein CASSSHSRGVNNEQFF. The chain combines TRBV12-3 or TRBV12-4 with TRBJ2-1; D possibly corresponds to TRBD2 (5 bases). The V end lost 4 bases, the J end lost 5 bases, and 18 bases lay between the germline ends. The CDR3 has 16 amino acids.